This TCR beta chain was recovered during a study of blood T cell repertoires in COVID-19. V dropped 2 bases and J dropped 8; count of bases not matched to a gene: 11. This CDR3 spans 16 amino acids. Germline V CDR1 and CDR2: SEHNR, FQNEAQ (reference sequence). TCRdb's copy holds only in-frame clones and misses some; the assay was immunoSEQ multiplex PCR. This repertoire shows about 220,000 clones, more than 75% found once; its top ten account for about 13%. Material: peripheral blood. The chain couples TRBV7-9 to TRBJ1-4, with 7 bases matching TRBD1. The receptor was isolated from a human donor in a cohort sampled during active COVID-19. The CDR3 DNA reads TGTGCCAGCAGCTTAACAAAAACAGGGGCATCGGAAAAACTGTTTTTT. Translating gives CASSLTKTGASEKLFF.